A single sample is the source of the 24 T cell receptor beta chains below, sequenced in a study of response to subunit inactivated influenza vaccine (dated by TCRdb to 2017 to 2018). The method was RT-PCR. Sequencing instrument: Illumina HiSeq 2500. TCRdb reprocessed the public reads (quality trimming at Q25 with fastp, clone calling with MiXCR) and kept in-frame beta chains. Rows merge per CDR3 protein into single entries with the most common DNA and genes. This sample holds approximately 530,000 distinct CDR3 sequences; under 8.5% were observed only once. The ten largest account for around 13% of the sample. Sequencing was performed on PBMCs from blood, taken roughly 24 months after vaccination. These receptors came from a man aged 45 to 70 who received an inactivated influenza vaccine. Donor details come from another sample of the same person, matched by shared clones.

In its sample, this clonotype was seen a few times. This chain uses TRBV7-9 with TRBJ1-2; D is perhaps TRBD1 (5 bases). Germline lookup yields CDR1 SEHNR and CDR2 FQNEAQ (reference sequence). The CDR3 runs 16 residues. V dropped 2 bases and J dropped 7 bases, with 20 bases sitting between them. Here the CDR3 reads CASSLLRDSQGGGYTF. Written as DNA, the CDR3 is TGTGCCAGCAGCTTATTGAGGGACTCTCAGGGCGGTGGCTACACCTTC.

This clonotype was picked up a small number of times. The chain joins TRBV2 to TRBJ1-4; the match to TRBD1 covers 8 bases. J was trimmed by 5 bases and V by 9 bases; bases with no gene match: 5. CDR1 is SNHLY, CDR2 FYNNEI, per germline. This CDR3 spans 13 amino acids. The DNA of the CDR3 is TGTGCCAGTAACAGGGGGAGGAATGAAAAACTGTTTTTT. Protein product: CASNRGRNEKLFF.

This clonotype was found a few times. V gene TRBV11-2 combines with J gene TRBJ1-1; no clear D gene. This CDR3 comprises 13 residues. Germline CDR1 reads SGHAT; CDR2 reads FQNNGV. V lost 1 base, J lost 3 bases, and 6 bases lay in between. CDR3 DNA: TGTGCCAGCAGCTTAGTGGACTACACTGAAGCTTTCTTT. It encodes CASSLVDYTEAFF.

The chain uses TRBV3-1 and TRBJ1-1; possible D gene TRBD1, 6 bases. This CDR3 comprises 14 residues. CDR1 and CDR2 from the germline V gene are LGHDT and YNNKEL (reference sequence). V lost 2 bases to trimming and J lost 1 base, with 8 bases between them. The CDR3 nucleotides are TGTGCCAGCAGCCAAAGGGACACGAACACTGAAGCTTTCTTT. This gives the protein CASSQRDTNTEAFF.

This clonotype was recorded at least ten times. The genes are TRBV20-1 and TRBJ2-3, with D perhaps given as TRBD1 or TRBD2 (5 bases each). The V end was cut by 2 bases, the J end by 0 bases, with 15 bases between. The CDR3 runs 16 residues. The germline V gene has CDR1 DFQATT and CDR2 SNEGSKA (reference sequence). CDR3 in DNA: TGCAGTGCTAGACTACCGGGACGGTCTAGCACAGATACGCAGTATTTT. Translating it yields CSARLPGRSSTDTQYF.

This clonotype was recorded many times. CDR3 residues: CASSEGTVQETQYF. The CDR3 bases are TGTGCCAGCAGCGAAGGGACAGTACAAGAGACCCAGTACTTC. The rearrangement links TRBV5-5 to TRBJ2-5; TRBD1 matches at 7 bases. CDR1 SGHKS and CDR2 YYEKEE come from the germline V gene (reference sequence). Trimming at V came to 4 bases and at J to 2 bases, leaving 5 bases not matched to a gene. The CDR3 contains 14 residues.

The chain couples TRBV7-2 to TRBJ2-1, with 9 bases fitting TRBD2. V lost 4 bases and J lost 7; bases outside the gene matches: 5. There are 14 residues in the CDR3. CDR1 and CDR2 from the germline V gene are SGHTA and FQGNSA. The CDR3 sequence is CASSSGTSPNEQFF. CDR3 in DNA: TGTGCCAGCAGCTCTGGGACTAGCCCGAATGAGCAGTTCTTC. The entire variable domain, with the rest obtained from reference TRBV7-2 and TRBJ2-1, is as follows: GAGVSQSPSNKVTEKGKDVELRCDPISGHTALYWYRQSLGQGLEFLIYFQGNSAPDKSGLPSDRFSAERTGGSVSTLTIQRTQQEDSAVYLCASSSGTSPNEQFFGPGTRLTVL.

The chain has TRBV6-2 or TRBV6-3 and TRBJ2-1; 11 nucleotides align to TRBD2. The germline V gene has CDR1 MNHEY and CDR2 SVGEGT. Unmatched junction bases numbered 9, after V lost 2 bases and J lost 6 bases. This CDR3 comprises 17 residues. In DNA, the CDR3 is TGTGCCAGCAGTTACCTATTGACTAGCGGGACCCTCAATGAGCAGTTCTTC. Protein: CASSYLLTSGTLNEQFF.

This clonotype occurred many times. The chain combines TRBV7-7 with TRBJ2-7; D possibly corresponds to TRBD2 (5 bases). With 5 bases removed from V and 3 bases from J, the gap between germline ends came to 20 bases. The germline V gene encodes CDR1 SSHAT and CDR2 FNYEAQ (reference sequence). The CDR3 covers 16 residues. The CDR3 nucleotides read TGTGCCAGCAGCCCGATGGGAAAGGCGGGTTTCTACGAGCAGTACTTC. Translation: CASSPMGKAGFYEQYF. Drawing the rest from reference TRBV7-7 and TRBJ2-7, the complete variable domain is GAGVSQSPRYKVTKRGQDVTLRCDPISSHATLYWYQQALGQGPEFLTYFNYEAQPDKSGLPSDRFSAERPEGSISTLTIQRTEQRDSAMYRCASSPMGKAGFYEQYFGPGTRLTVT.

This clonotype was detected a few times. The chain has TRBV15 and TRBJ2-1, with a tentative D call TRBD1 (6 bases). Trimming took off 0 bases at V and 4 bases at J, with 10 bases between the two ends. In germline, CDR1 is LNHNV, CDR2 YYDKDF (reference sequence). The CDR3 sequence is 15 residues long. The CDR3 loop reads CATSRETGPYNEQFF. The CDR3 bases are TGTGCCACCAGCAGAGAAACAGGGCCATACAATGAGCAGTTCTTC.

This clonotype was seen ten or more times. The chain has TRBV27 and TRBJ2-1, with no clear D. This CDR3 is 13 amino acids long. CDR1 MNHEY and CDR2 SMNVEV come from the germline V gene (reference sequence). V lost 0 bases and J 6 bases, leaving 6 bases between the germline ends. CDR3 in amino acids: CASSLSGSNEQFF. The CDR3 region has the DNA TGTGCCAGCAGTTTATCTGGCAGCAATGAGCAGTTCTTC.

V is TRBV6-1 and J is TRBJ1-6, with D possibly matching TRBD1 (6 bases). The CDR3 has 13 amino acids. The V gene's germline CDR1 is MNHNS and CDR2 SASEGT. V was cut by 6 bases and J by 7 bases, with 10 bases left in between. The CDR3 coding sequence is TGTGCCAGCAGACCGGGGGCGAATTCACCCCTCCACTTT. Protein product: CASRPGANSPLHF.

This clonotype showed up many times. The chain uses TRBV4-3 and TRBJ2-1; 9 bases match TRBD2. Germline CDR1 reads LGHNA; CDR2 reads YSLEER. Trimming removed 0 bases from V and 12 bases from J; junction bases left unmatched: 9. CDR3 size: 15 residues. The CDR3 DNA sequence: TGCGCCAGCAGCCAAGATATAGCGGGAGCGGTTGTGCAGTTCTTC. Translating it yields CASSQDIAGAVVQFF.

There are many counts of this clonotype. The chain couples TRBV28 to TRBJ2-7, with D perhaps TRBD1 (5 bases). V dropped 2 bases and J dropped 1 base, with 9 bases sitting between them. Germline-derived CDR1 and CDR2 are MDHEN and SYDVKM. CDR3 length: 14 residues. The CDR3 sequence is CASSLVDRSYEQYF. The CDR3 coding sequence is TGTGCCAGCAGTTTAGTTGACAGATCCTACGAGCAGTACTTC.

This clonotype was counted only a few times. The rearrangement joins TRBV3-1 to TRBJ2-3, with 7 bases identical to TRBD2. V was pared by 2 bases and J by 1 base, with 3 bases of the junction left unmatched. This CDR3 is 15 amino acids long. Germline lookup yields CDR1 LGHDT and CDR2 YNNKEL (reference sequence). The CDR3 is CASSQMAGGTDTQYF. The CDR3 bases are TGTGCCAGCAGCCAAATGGCGGGGGGCACAGATACGCAGTATTTT.

This clonotype was seen repeatedly, ten times or more. The chain combines TRBV29-1 with TRBJ2-1; 7 bases are shared with TRBD2. This CDR3 is built from 16 residues. The germline V gene has CDR1 SQVTM and CDR2 ANQGSEA. The V segment lost 4 bases and the J segment 0 bases; nucleotides outside the gene matches: 9. The chain's CDR3 is CSVVYLERGSYNEQFF. CDR3 DNA sequence: TGCAGCGTTGTCTATCTTGAGCGGGGCTCCTACAATGAGCAGTTCTTC.

This clonotype turned up a few times. The CDR3 is CASSLVRGGQETQYF. The CDR3 region has the DNA TGTGCCAGCAGCTTAGTCCGGGGAGGACAAGAGACCCAGTACTTC. The chain employs TRBV11-2 and TRBJ2-5; D may be TRBD2 (6 bases). V lost 1 base and J 2 bases, leaving 11 bases between the germline ends. This CDR3 spans 15 amino acids. Germline V gene sequence: CDR1 SGHAT, CDR2 FQNNGV.

The V call is TRBV7-2, the J call TRBJ2-3; D is perhaps TRBD1 (5 bases). The germline V gene has CDR1 SGHTA and CDR2 FQGNSA. V was trimmed by 3 bases and J by 4 bases, leaving 11 bases between them. This CDR3 is built from 14 residues. The CDR3 region has the DNA TGTGCCAGCAGCTTTATTGCAGGGCCAGATACGCAGTATTTT. Amino acids: CASSFIAGPDTQYF.

The genes are TRBV30 and TRBJ1-1; D gene ambiguous. The germline V and J ends were trimmed by 4 bases and 1 base, with 7 bases remaining between them. Germline V lookup: CDR1 GTSNPN, CDR2 SVGIG (reference sequence). The CDR3 spans 12 residues. The CDR3 loop reads CAWKGRNTEAFF. The CDR3 DNA reads TGTGCCTGGAAAGGGAGGAACACTGAAGCTTTCTTT.

The sample holds a few counts of this clonotype. This sequence joins TRBV10-3 and TRBJ2-5; no definite D call. The CDR3 is made up of 13 amino acids. V was clipped by 3 bases and J by 5 bases, with 10 bases between them. Germline CDR1 reads ENHRY; CDR2 reads SYGVKD. CDR3 amino acids: CAISERVSETQYF. The CDR3 coding sequence is TGTGCCATCAGTGAACGTGTTTCTGAGACCCAGTACTTC.

Only a few counts were recorded for this clonotype. As DNA, the CDR3 is TGTGCCAGCAGCCCCCGCGTAGGGGGGAGCGAGCAGTACTTC. It translates to CASSPRVGGSEQYF. The chain couples TRBV13 to TRBJ2-7; D assignment may be TRBD1 or TRBD2 (6 bases each). The V end was cut by 5 bases, the J end by 6 bases, with 17 bases between. The CDR3 is 14 amino acids. Germline assignment: CDR1 PRHDT and CDR2 FYEKMQ (reference sequence).

This clonotype has a handful of counts. J is TRBJ2-5 and V is TRBV6-1, with D possibly being TRBD1 or TRBD2 (5 bases each). The CDR3 consists of 17 residues. CDR1 is MNHNS and CDR2 is SASEGT in the germline V gene. Trimming took off 1 base at V and 5 bases at J, with 20 bases between the two ends. The CDR3 DNA reads TGTGCCAGCAGTGAAGGGTTGGGGGTTAGTGTATTCGAGACCCAGTACTTC. This encodes CASSEGLGVSVFETQYF.

This chain connects TRBV4-3 to TRBJ2-6; no reliable D call. V lost 6 bases to trimming and J lost 0 bases, with 9 bases between them. The CDR3 is made up of 15 amino acids. From germline, CDR1 is LGHNA and CDR2 YSLEER. Here the CDR3 reads CASSMGPSGANVLTF. CDR3 nucleotides: TGCGCCAGCAGTATGGGTCCCTCTGGGGCCAACGTCCTGACTTTC.

This clonotype was seen repeatedly, ten times or more. The chain couples TRBV7-2 to TRBJ2-2, with 10 bases identical to TRBD1. Losses at the gene ends were 5 bases for V and 3 bases for J; bases not matched to a gene: 3. The CDR3 contains 15 residues. Looked up from germline, CDR1 is SGHTA and CDR2 is FQGNSA. The CDR3: CASSGDRGYTGELFF. In DNA form, the CDR3 reads TGTGCCAGCAGCGGGGACAGGGGTTACACCGGGGAGCTGTTTTTT.